The clone carrying this TCR beta chain has more than one count but fewer than ten. The target antigen is unknown. This entry is derived from a study of T-cell reconstitution after alpha-beta-depleted transplantation in children. The junction had 6 bases not matched to a gene; V was cut back by 3 bases and J by 2 bases. The CDR3 length is 15 residues. The germline V gene encodes CDR1 MDHEN and CDR2 SYDVKM. Unique molecular identifiers were used in preparing the TCRbeta library. TCRdb itself ran the PCR reads through MiXCR, one entry per CDR3 protein. The sample includes about 900,000 distinct CDR3 sequences, 25% to 35% of them seen just once. Broader study findings: Expanded clones from the graft, numbering several hundred, reportedly supplied alpha-beta T cells about two months after transplant. T-cell counts and diversity at one year following transplant were attributed mainly to newly produced T cells.

This sequence originates from a boy under three years old who had a stem cell transplant for SCID, so the T cells may come from the graft donor. Sequenced here: PBMCs, mostly from graft donor cells, sampled 360 days after TCRalphabeta/CD19-depleted stem cell transplant. The chain carries TRBV28 and TRBJ2-7; 8 bases are shared with TRBD1. CDR3 residues: CASSFQGASAYEQYF. In DNA, the CDR3 is TGTGCCAGCAGTTTCCAGGGGGCGTCCGCCTACGAGCAGTACTTC.